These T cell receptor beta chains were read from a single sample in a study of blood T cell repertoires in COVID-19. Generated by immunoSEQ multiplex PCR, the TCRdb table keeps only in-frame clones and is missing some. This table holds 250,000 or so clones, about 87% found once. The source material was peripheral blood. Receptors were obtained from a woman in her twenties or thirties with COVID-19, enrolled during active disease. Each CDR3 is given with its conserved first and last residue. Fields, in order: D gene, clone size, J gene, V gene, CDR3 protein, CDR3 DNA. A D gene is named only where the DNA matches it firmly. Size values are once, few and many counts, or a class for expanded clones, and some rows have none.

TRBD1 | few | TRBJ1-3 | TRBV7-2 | CASSAETGASSGNTIYF | TGTGCCAGCAGCGCCGAAACAGGGGCAAGCTCTGGAAACACCATATATTTT
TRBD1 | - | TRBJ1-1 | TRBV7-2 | CASSTDRVTEAFF | TGTGCCAGCAGCACAGACAGGGTAACTGAAGCTTTCTTT
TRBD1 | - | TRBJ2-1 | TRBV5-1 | CASSLEGAYNEQFF | TGCGCCAGCAGCTTGGAGGGGGCGTACAATGAGCAGTTCTTC
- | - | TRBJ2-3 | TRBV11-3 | CASSLTAGDTQYF | TGTGCCAGCAGCCTTACGGCGGGGGATACGCAGTATTTT
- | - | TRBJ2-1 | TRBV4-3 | CASSQGGGLVNEQFF | TGCGCCAGCAGCCAAGGAGGTGGGTTGGTCAATGAGCAGTTCTTC
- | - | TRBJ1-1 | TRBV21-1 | CASSKLPRGSKRNTEAFF | TGTGCCAGCAGCAAACTCCCCAGGGGTAGTAAGAGGAACACTGAAGCTTTCTTT
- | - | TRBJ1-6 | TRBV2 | CASSDTQTLHF | TGTGCCAGCAGTGACACCCAGACCCTCCACTTT
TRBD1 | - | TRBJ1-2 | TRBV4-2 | CASSRLTGDYGYTF | TGTGCCAGCAGCCGATTAACAGGGGACTATGGCTACACCTTC
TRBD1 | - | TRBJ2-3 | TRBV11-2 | CASSLGQVPDTQYF | TGTGCCAGCAGCTTGGGACAGGTCCCAGATACGCAGTATTTT
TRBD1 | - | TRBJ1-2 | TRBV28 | CASSEGAGYGYTF | TGTGCCAGCAGTGAGGGGGCGGGCTATGGCTACACCTTC
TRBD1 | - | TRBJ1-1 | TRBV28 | CASSLWWTGGPNTEAFF | TGTGCCAGCAGTTTATGGTGGACAGGGGGACCGAACACTGAAGCTTTCTTT
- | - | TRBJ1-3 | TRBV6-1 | CASSEGGGRVFSGNTIYF | TGTGCCAGCAGTGAAGGTGGTGGCAGGGTCTTCTCTGGAAACACCATATATTTT
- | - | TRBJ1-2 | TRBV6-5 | CASAPEPLGYGYTF | TGTGCCAGCGCCCCCGAGCCGCTAGGCTATGGCTACACCTTC
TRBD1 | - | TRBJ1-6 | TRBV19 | CASSIGTGGNSPLHF | TGTGCCAGTAGTATCGGGACAGGGGGCAATTCACCCCTCCACTTT
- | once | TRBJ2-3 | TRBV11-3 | CASRIGESTDTQYF | TGTGCCAGCAGGATCGGGGAAAGCACAGATACGCAGTATTTT